Listed below are T cell receptor beta chains from one sample, sequenced in a study of T cells expressing NK-cell markers. Using the 5' RACE reads, TCRdb records one entry per CDR3 protein without DNA. The sample holds approximately 550,000 distinct CDR3 sequences. The sample taken for sequencing was blood T cells: a sorted CD56 or NKG2C T cell subset, CD4+ or CD8+ T cells, or bulk PBMC T cells (not recorded which). The receptors were sampled from a man aged 18-30 years in good health. CDR3s include the opening cysteine and the closing phenylalanine or tryptophan.

j_call v_call cdr3_aa
TRBJ2-1 TRBV20-1 CSASVSGEYNEQFF
TRBJ2-7 TRBV28 CASSEGQEYEQYF
TRBJ2-3 TRBV15 CATSPGTEDTQYF
TRBJ2-5 TRBV10-3 CAISPGTTAQETQYF
TRBJ2-2 TRBV6-1 CASSIAGGSIGELFF
TRBJ1-1 TRBV5-1 CASSPRGLGTEAFF
TRBJ1-2 TRBV7-8 CASSLETDYGYTF
TRBJ1-5 TRBV7-6 CASSAGTGVQPQHF
TRBJ1-5 TRBV7-9 CASTTGFEPQHF
TRBJ2-3 TRBV12-3/TRBV12-4 CASSTSGGGDTQYF
TRBJ2-7 TRBV20-1 CSALGLAGVAEQYF
TRBJ1-2 TRBV15 CATSRDQVHYGYTF
TRBJ1-1 TRBV5-1 CASSPPMAGNTEAFF
TRBJ1-1 TRBV11-2 CASSPIKDSSTEAFF
TRBJ2-1 TRBV12-3/TRBV12-4 CASNPPRDRRSYNEQFF
TRBJ2-1 TRBV24-1 CATSGPLKGSSYNEQFF
TRBJ2-6 TRBV6-2/TRBV6-3 CASRPALFYSGANVLTF
TRBJ1-1 TRBV7-9 CASSIPGGREAFF
TRBJ2-1 TRBV7-2 CASSPLQEQFF
TRBJ2-7 TRBV6-2/TRBV6-3 CASSYRGSRVYEQYF
TRBJ2-1 TRBV12-3/TRBV12-4 CASSFAGVHNEQFF
TRBJ2-1 TRBV9 CASSIAVTYNEQFF
TRBJ2-2 TRBV6-2/TRBV6-3 CASSQGKIANTGELFF
TRBJ2-7 TRBV7-9 CASSGTWDRDYEQYF
TRBJ2-2 TRBV7-3 CASSLTANDPNTGELFF
TRBJ2-2 TRBV9 CASSAYRGRGTGELFF
TRBJ1-1 TRBV6-2/TRBV6-3 CASRSSGGLEAFF
TRBJ2-1 TRBV7-9 CASSQNSPEQFF
TRBJ2-7 TRBV29-1 CSAGDFTYEQYF
TRBJ2-2 TRBV29-1 CSVEKVRGSTGELFF
TRBJ2-3 TRBV20-1 CSATADGTQYF
TRBJ1-2 TRBV20-1 CSAQEGDYGYTF
TRBJ1-3 TRBV12-3/TRBV12-4 CASSTQDTIYF
TRBJ2-3 TRBV29-1 CSVAVAGGPGTDTQYF
TRBJ2-2 TRBV10-3 CAISETGTSGRGNTGELFF
TRBJ2-3 TRBV6-1 CASSPPAGSDTQYF
TRBJ2-5 TRBV20-1 CSAIRELETQYF
TRBJ2-3 TRBV20-1 CSATGQGMGSDTQYF
TRBJ2-4 TRBV20-1 CSARDHRGAGRNIQYF
TRBJ2-3 TRBV12-3/TRBV12-4 CASSKKPGPTDTQYF
TRBJ2-5 TRBV3-1 CASSPTSAKETQYF
TRBJ2-3 TRBV4-3 CASSQDHGTVTDTQYF
TRBJ2-2 TRBV5-1 CASSLDGTDQEELFF
TRBJ2-1 TRBV29-1 CSVLDRGRGNEQFF
TRBJ2-4 TRBV7-9 CASHSPTDRAKNIQYF
TRBJ2-6 TRBV11-2 CASSWDSHLSGANVLTF
TRBJ2-3 TRBV20-1 CSARPRLAGETDTQYF
TRBJ2-1 TRBV7-2 CASSPDFFGEQFF
TRBJ1-5 TRBV12-3/TRBV12-4 CASSLAEHQPQHF
TRBJ2-6 TRBV11-1 CASSESHGTETSSGANVLTF
TRBJ2-1 TRBV4-3 CASSPPIGQGLRDNEQFF
TRBJ2-3 TRBV2 CASSAGQGLDTQYF
TRBJ1-1 TRBV7-9 CASSLAMGEAFF
TRBJ2-3 TRBV6-1 CASRAGLIPDTQYF
TRBJ2-3 TRBV7-8 CASSPRGSQTDTQYF
TRBJ2-3 TRBV28 CASSPLAGSPDTQYF
TRBJ2-1 TRBV5-1 CASSFGTSIHEQFF
TRBJ2-1 TRBV3-1 CASSQGGSSYNEQFF
TRBJ1-2 TRBV7-9 CASSLRGQGAEGYTF
TRBJ2-5 TRBV30 CAWSNARTSGPQETQYF